The 5 T cell receptor beta chains below come from one sample, sequenced in a study of blood T cell repertoires in COVID-19. Profiling relied on immunoSEQ multiplex PCR, and the TCRdb table lists in-frame clones only, not all of them. The table has more than 300,000 clones, approximately 90% seen once. The sequenced sample was PBMCs or T cells enriched from blood (not recorded which). All receptors derive from a man younger than 45 who had recovered from COVID-19.

V usage is TRBV6-5 and J usage is TRBJ2-7; 12 nucleotides match TRBD1. The CDR3 has 14 residues. V dropped 8 bases and J dropped 7; count of bases not matched to a gene: 9. Germline V gene sequence: CDR1 MNHEY, CDR2 SVGAGI. CDR3 in DNA: TGTGCCAGCCGCCCCGGGACAGGGGGCGAGGAGCAGTACTTC. Protein: CASRPGTGGEEQYF.

This clone was detected only a few times. The genes are TRBV4-1 and TRBJ2-6; 7 bases match TRBD1. Unmatched junction bases numbered 10, after V lost 2 bases and J lost 0 bases. The CDR3 is 19 residues long. CDR1 MGHRA and CDR2 YSYEKL come from the germline V gene. The CDR3 DNA follows: TGCGCCAGCAGCCAACTGGCAAACAGGGGCCGCTCTGGGGCCAACGTCCTGACTTTC. Its protein is CASSQLANRGRSGANVLTF.

This clone occurred once. V and J are TRBV29-1 and TRBJ2-3, with 7 bases fitting TRBD1. The CDR3 runs 12 residues. Germline lookup yields CDR1 SQVTM and CDR2 ANQGSEA. Trimming cost V 7 bases and J 2 bases; bases outside gene matches: 3. The CDR3 loop reads CSAGQATDTQYF. For the CDR3, the DNA is TGCAGCGCCGGACAGGCCACAGATACGCAGTATTTT.

In DNA form, the CDR3 reads TGTGCCAGCAGTTTGTCGGACAGGGGGCCGGAGACCCAGTACTTC. Its translation: CASSLSDRGPETQYF. The V call is TRBV28, the J call TRBJ2-5, with TRBD1 identical over 11 bases. In germline, CDR1 is MDHEN, CDR2 SYDVKM. The CDR3 sequence is 15 residues long. V lost 3 bases, J lost 5 bases, and 5 bases stayed unmatched.

This sequence joins TRBV9 and TRBJ2-1; tentatively, D is TRBD1 (6 bases). CDR3 length equals 12 residues. In germline, CDR1 is SGDLS, CDR2 YYNGEE. With 4 bases removed from V and 8 bases from J, the gap between germline ends came to 10 bases. The CDR3 reads CASSPTGYEQFF. The CDR3 DNA reads TGTGCCAGCAGCCCAACAGGGTATGAGCAGTTCTTC.